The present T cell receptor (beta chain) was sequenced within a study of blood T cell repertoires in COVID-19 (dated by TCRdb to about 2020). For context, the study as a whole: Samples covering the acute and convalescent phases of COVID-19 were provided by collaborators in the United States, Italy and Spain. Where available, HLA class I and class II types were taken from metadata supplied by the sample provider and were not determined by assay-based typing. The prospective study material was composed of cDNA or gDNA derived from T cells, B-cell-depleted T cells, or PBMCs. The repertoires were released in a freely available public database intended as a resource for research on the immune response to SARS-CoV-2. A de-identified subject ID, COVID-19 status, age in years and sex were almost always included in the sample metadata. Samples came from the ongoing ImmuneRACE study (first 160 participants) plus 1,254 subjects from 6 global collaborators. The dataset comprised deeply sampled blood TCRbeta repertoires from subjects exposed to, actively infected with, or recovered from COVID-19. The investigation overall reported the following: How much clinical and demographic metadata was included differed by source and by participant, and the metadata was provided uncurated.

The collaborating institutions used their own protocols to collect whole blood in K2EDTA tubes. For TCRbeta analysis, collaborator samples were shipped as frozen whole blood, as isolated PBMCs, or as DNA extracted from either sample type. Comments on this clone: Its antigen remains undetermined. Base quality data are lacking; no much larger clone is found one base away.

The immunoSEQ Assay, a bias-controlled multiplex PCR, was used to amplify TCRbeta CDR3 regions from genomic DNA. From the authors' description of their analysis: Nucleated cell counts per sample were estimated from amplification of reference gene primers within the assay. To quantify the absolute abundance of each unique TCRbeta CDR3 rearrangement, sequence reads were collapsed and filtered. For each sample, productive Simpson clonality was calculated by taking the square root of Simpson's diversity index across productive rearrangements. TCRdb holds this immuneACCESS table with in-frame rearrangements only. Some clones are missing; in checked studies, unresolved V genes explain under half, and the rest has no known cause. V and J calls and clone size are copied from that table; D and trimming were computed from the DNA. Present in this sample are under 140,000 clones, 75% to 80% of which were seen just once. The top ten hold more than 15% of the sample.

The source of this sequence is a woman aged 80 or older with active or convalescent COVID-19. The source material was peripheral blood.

The CDR3 amino acid sequence is: CASSLLAGSTDTQYF. The DNA sequence is TGTGCCAGCAGCTTACTAGCGGGTAGCACAGATACGCAGTATTTT. The chain is made from TRBV7-3 and TRBJ2-3, with 8 middle bases fitting TRBD2. Trimmed from V: 2 bases; trimmed from J: 0 bases; junction bases lacking a gene match: 1. Spanning cysteine to phenylalanine, the CDR3 consists of 15 amino acids. Just the 45-base CDR3 DNA is kept, in frame starting at base 1. Per the germline V gene, SGHTA is the CDR1 and FQGTGA is the CDR2.